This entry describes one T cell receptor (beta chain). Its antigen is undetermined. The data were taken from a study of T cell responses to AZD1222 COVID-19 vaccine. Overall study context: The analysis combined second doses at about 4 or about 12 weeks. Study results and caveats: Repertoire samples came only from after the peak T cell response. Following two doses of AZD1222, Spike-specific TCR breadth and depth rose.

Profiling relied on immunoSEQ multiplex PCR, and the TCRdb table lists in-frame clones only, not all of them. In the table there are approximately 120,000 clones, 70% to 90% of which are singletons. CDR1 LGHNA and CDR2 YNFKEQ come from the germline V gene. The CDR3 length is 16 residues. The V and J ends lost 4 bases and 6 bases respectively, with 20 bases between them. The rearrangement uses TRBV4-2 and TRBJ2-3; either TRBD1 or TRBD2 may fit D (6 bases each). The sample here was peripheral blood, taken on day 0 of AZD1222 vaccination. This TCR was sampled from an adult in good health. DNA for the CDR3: TGTGCCAGCAGCCCTCGAGACGGGCGGAGGGGGGATACGCAGTATTTT. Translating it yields CASSPRDGRRGDTQYF.